This T cell receptor (beta chain) appears in the sequencing data of a study of technical replicates of blood from a few donors. The protocol was immunoSEQ multiplex PCR, while the TCRdb copy is restricted to in-frame clones and leaves out a portion. The profile covers 75,000 to 100,000 clones, with approximately 94% appearing a single time and around 0.31% taken by the ten largest. CDR1 and CDR2 from the germline V gene are SGDLS and YYNGEE. V was pared by 0 bases and J by 7 bases, with 14 bases between. The CDR3 has 15 amino acids. Material for sequencing was T cells isolated from PBMCs. The chain links TRBV9 to TRBJ2-1; weak D call: TRBD2 (6 bases). The origin of this receptor is a human donor in good health. The CDR3 reads CASSVGGLGDNEQFF. CDR3 coding DNA: TGTGCCAGCAGCGTAGGGGGACTGGGTGATAATGAGCAGTTCTTC.